This T cell receptor (beta chain) is from a study of monozygotic twins with inflammatory bowel disease. Each CDR3 protein gets one entry in TCRdb, which reprocessed the 5' RACE reads and gives no DNA. The ten most abundant clones cover over 1% of a sample with 150,000 or so distinct CDR3 sequences. Study conclusions and caveats: Compared with healthy co-twins, IBD patients showed reduced TCRbeta repertoire diversity by inverse Simpson.

For this clonotype: What it recognizes is unknown.

This receptor was taken from a human donor with ulcerative colitis or Crohn's disease, or a healthy co-twin of an affected twin (not recorded which). Input material: blood.

CDR3 in amino acids: CASSERGTGGTEAFF. The rearrangement links TRBV9 to TRBJ1-1; TCRdb proposes TRBD1, but this gene call is untestable without DNA. The CDR3 runs to 15 residues. Germline loops: CDR1 SGDLS, CDR2 YYNGEE. Full variable domain (outside the CDR3, taken from reference TRBV9 and TRBJ1-1): DSGVTQTPKHLITATGQRVTLRCSPRSGDLSVYWYQQSLDQGLQFLIQYYNGEERAKGNILERFSAQQFPDLHSELNLSSLELGDSALYFCASSERGTGGTEAFFGQGTRLTVV.